This T cell receptor beta chain was identified during a study of blood T cell repertoires in COVID-19. Overall study context: In each case, the material was cDNA or gDNA derived from T cells, B-cell-depleted T cells, or PBMCs.

Two negative PCRs, clearance, or symptom resolution had been documented for recovered Cohort 3 donors. Using immunoSEQ multiplex PCR, the repertoire was profiled, and TCRdb retains in-frame clones only, with some absent. The data hold roughly 220,000 clones, with 88% observed a single time. Trimming stripped 5 bases from V and 6 bases from J, with 14 bases between. This CDR3 has 13 amino acids. Germline assignment: CDR1 LGHNA and CDR2 YNFKEQ. This clonotype was obtained from a woman between 25 and 40 years old who had recovered from COVID-19. The rearrangement joins TRBV4-2 to TRBJ2-7; a weak D match, TRBD1 (5 bases). Sequenced: PBMCs or T cells enriched from blood (not recorded which). This CDR3 is CASSVGRTPEQYF. The CDR3 region has the DNA TGTGCCAGCAGCGTTGGACGGACACCCGAGCAGTACTTC.